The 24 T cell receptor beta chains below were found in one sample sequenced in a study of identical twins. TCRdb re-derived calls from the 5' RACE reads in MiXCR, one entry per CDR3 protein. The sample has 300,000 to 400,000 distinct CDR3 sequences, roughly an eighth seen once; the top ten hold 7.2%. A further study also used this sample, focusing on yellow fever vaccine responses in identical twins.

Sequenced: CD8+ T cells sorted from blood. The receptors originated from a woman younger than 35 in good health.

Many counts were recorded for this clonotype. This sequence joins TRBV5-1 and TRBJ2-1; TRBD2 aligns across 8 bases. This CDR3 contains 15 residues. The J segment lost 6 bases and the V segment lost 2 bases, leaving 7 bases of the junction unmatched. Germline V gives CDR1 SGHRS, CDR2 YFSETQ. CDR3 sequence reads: CASSFREGVGNEQFF. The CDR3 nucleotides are TGCGCCAGCAGCTTCCGGGAGGGCGTCGGCAATGAGCAGTTCTTC. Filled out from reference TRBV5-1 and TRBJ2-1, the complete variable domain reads KAGVTQTPRYLIKTRGQQVTLSCSPISGHRSVSWYQQTPGQGLQFLFEYFSETQRNKGNFPGRFSGRQFSNSRSEMNVSTLELGDSALYLCASSFREGVGNEQFFGPGTRLTVL.

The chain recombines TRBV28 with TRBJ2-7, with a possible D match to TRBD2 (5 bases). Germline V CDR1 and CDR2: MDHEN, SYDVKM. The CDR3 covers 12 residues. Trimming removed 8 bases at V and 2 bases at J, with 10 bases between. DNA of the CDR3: TGTGCCAGCCGTGACTATGCCTACGAGCAGTACTTC. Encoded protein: CASRDYAYEQYF.

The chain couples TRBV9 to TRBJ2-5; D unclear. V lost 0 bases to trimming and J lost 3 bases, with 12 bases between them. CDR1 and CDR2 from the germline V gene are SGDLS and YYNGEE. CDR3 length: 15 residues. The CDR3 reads CASSVVLEGKETQYF. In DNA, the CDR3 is TGTGCCAGCAGCGTAGTTCTGGAAGGGAAAGAGACCCAGTACTTC.

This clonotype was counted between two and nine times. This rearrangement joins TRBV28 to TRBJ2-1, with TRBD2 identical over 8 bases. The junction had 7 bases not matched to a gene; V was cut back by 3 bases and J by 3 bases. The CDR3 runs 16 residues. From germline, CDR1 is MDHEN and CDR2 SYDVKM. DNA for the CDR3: TGTGCCAGCAGTTTCGGGGGACTAGTCGACTACAATGAGCAGTTCTTC. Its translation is CASSFGGLVDYNEQFF.

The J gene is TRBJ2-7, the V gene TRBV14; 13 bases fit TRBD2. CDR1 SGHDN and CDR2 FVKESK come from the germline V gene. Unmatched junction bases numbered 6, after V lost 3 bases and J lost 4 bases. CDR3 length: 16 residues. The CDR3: CASSQDRTSGGYEQYF. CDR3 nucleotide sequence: TGTGCCAGCAGCCAGGATAGGACTAGCGGGGGATACGAGCAGTACTTC.

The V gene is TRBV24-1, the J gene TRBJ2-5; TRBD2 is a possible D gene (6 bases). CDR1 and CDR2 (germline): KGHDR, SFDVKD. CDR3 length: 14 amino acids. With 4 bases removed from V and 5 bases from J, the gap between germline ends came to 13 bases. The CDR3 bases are TGTGCCACCAGTGAAACGGGAGTTGATGAGACCCAGTACTTC. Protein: CATSETGVDETQYF.

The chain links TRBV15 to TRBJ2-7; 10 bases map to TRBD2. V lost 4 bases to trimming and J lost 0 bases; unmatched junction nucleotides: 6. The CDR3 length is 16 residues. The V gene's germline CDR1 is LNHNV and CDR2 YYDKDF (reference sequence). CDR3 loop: CATSTDSGRISYEQYF. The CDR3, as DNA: TGTGCCACCAGCACCGATAGCGGGAGGATCTCCTACGAGCAGTACTTC.

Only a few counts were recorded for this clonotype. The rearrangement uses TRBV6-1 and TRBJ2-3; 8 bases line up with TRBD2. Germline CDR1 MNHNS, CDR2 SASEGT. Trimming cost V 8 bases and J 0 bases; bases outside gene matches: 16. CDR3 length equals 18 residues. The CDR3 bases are TGTGCCAGCTCAAAGGGGGTAGCGGGGCCACCTAGCACAGATACGCAGTATTTT. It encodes CASSKGVAGPPSTDTQYF.

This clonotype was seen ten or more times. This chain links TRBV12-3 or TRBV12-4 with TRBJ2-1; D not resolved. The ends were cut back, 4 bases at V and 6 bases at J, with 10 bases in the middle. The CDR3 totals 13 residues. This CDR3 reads CASSSWTVNEQFF. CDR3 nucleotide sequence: TGTGCCAGCAGTTCATGGACGGTCAATGAGCAGTTCTTC.

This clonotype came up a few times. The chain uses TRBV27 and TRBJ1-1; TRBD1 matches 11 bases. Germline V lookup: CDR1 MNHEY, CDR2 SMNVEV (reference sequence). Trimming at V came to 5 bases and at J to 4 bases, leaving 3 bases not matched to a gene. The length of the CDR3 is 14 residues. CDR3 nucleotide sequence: TGTGCCAGCAGTAAGGGACAGGGGGGCACTGAAGCTTTCTTT. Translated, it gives CASSKGQGGTEAFF.

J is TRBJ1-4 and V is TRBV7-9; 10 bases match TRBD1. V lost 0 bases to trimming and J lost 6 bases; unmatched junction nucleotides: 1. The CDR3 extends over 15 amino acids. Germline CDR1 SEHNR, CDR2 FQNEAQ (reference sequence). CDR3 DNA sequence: TGTGCCAGCAGCTTAGCCGGGACAGGGGATGAAAAACTGTTTTTT. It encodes CASSLAGTGDEKLFF.

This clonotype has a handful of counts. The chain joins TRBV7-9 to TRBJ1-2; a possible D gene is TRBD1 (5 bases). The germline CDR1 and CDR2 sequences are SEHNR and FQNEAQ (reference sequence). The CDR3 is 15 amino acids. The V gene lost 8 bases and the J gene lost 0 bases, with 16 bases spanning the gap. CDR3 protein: CASYGGKATNYGYTF. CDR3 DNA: TGTGCCAGCTACGGGGGGAAGGCTACTAACTATGGCTACACCTTC.

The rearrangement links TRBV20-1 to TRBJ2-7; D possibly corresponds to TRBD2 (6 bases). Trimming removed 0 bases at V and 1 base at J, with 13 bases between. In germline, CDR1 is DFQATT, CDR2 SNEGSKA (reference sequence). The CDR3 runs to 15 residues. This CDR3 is CSARDPAGYSYEQYF. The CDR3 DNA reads TGCAGTGCTAGAGATCCGGCGGGATATTCCTACGAGCAGTACTTC.

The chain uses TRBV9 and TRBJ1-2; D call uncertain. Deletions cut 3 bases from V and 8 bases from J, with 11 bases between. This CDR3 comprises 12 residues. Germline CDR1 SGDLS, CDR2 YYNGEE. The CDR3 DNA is TGTGCCAGCAGCGGACGCCGCGGGGGCTACACCTTC. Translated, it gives CASSGRRGGYTF. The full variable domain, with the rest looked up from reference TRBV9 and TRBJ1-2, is DSGVTQTPKHLITATGQRVTLRCSPRSGDLSVYWYQQSLDQGLQFLIQYYNGEERAKGNILERFSAQQFPDLHSELNLSSLELGDSALYFCASSGRRGGYTFGSGTRLTVV.

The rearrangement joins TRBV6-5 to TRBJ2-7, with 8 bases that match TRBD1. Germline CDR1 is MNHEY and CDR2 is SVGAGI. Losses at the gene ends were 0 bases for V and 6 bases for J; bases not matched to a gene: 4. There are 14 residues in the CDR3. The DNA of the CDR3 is TGTGCCAGCAGTTACTCAGGACAGGGTAGCGAGCAGTACTTC. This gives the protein CASSYSGQGSEQYF.

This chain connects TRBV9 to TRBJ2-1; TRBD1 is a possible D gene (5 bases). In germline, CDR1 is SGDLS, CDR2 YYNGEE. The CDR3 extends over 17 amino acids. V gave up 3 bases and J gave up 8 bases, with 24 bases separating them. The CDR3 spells CASSADGRMGQVYEQFF. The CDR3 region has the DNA TGTGCCAGCAGCGCGGACGGCCGAATGGGGCAGGTCTATGAGCAGTTCTTC.

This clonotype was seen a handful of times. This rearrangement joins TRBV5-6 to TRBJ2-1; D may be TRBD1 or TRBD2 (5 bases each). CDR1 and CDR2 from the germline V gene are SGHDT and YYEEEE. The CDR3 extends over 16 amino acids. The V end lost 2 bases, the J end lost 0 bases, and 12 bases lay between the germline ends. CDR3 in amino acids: CASSFGFGGSYNEQFF. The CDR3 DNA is TGTGCCAGCAGCTTTGGTTTTGGGGGCTCCTACAATGAGCAGTTCTTC.

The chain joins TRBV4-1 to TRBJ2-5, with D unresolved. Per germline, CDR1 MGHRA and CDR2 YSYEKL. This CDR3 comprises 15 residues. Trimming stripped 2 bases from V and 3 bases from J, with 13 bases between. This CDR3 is CASSQSSRPKETQYF. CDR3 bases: TGCGCCAGCAGCCAATCGTCTAGACCCAAAGAGACCCAGTACTTC.

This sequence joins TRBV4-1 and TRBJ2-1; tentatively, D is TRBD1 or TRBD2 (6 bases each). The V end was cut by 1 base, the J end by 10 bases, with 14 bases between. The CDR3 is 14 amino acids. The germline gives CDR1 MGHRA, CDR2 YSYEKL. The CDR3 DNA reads TGCGCCAGCAGCCAAGTCGAACTAGGGGGGGAGCAGTTCTTC. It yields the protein CASSQVELGGEQFF.

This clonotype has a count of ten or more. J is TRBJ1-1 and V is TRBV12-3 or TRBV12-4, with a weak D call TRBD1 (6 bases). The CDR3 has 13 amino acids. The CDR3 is CASGGGLNTEAFF. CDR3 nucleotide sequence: TGTGCATCGGGAGGGGGGCTGAACACTGAAGCTTTCTTT.

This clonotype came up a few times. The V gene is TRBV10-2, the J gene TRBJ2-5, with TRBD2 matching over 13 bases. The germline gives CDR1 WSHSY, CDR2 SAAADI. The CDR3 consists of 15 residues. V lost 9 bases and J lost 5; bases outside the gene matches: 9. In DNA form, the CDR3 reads TGCGCCAGTGGGACTAGCGGGGCCCTCGAGGAGACCCAGTACTTC. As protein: CASGTSGALEETQYF.

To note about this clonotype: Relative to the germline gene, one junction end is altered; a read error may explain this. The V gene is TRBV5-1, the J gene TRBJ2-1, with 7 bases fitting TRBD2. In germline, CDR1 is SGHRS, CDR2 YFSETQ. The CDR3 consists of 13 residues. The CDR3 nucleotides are TGTGCCAGCAGCTTCACGGGAGGAGATGAGCAGTTCTTC. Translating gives CASSFTGGDEQFF.

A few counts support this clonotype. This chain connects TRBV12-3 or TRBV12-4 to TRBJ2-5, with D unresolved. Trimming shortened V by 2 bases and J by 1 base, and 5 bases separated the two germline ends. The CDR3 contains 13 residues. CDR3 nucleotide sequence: TGTGCCAGCAGTTTAACGATCCAAGAGACCCAGTACTTC. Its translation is CASSLTIQETQYF.

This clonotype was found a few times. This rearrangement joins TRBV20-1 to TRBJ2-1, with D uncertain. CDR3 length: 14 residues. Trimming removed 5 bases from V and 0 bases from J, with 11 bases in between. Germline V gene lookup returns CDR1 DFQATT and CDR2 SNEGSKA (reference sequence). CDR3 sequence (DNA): TGCAGTGCTCTAACAGCTGACTCCTACAATGAGCAGTTCTTC. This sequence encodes CSALTADSYNEQFF.